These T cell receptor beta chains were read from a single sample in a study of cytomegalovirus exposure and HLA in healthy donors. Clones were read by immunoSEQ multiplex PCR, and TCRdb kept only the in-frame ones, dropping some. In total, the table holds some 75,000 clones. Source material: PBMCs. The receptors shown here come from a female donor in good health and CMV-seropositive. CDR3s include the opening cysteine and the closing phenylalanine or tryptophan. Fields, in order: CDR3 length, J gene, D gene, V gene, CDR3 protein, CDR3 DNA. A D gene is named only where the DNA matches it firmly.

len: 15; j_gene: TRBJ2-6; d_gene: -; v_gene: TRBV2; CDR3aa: CASSEQFSGANVLTF; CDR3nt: TGTGCCAGCAGTGAACAGTTCTCTGGGGCCAACGTCCTGACTTTC
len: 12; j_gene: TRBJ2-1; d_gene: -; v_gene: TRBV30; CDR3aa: CAWRRIRNEQFF; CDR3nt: TGTGCCTGGCGCAGGATCCGCAATGAGCAGTTCTTC
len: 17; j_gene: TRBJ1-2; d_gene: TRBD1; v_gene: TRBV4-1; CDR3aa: CASSQDDSGGALYGYTF; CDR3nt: TGCGCCAGCAGCCAAGACGACTCAGGGGGCGCCCTCTATGGCTACACCTTC
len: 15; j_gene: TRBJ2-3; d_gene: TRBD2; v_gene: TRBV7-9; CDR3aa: CASSSSGYSTDTQYF; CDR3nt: TGTGCCAGCAGCTCTAGCGGGTATAGTACAGATACGCAGTATTTT
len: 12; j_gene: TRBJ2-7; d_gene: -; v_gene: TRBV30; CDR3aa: CAWRPGGGEQYF; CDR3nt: TGTGCCTGGAGACCCGGAGGAGGCGAGCAGTACTTC
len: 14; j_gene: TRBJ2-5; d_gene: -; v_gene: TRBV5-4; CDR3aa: CASSLEGAQETQYF; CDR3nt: TGTGCCAGCAGCTTGGAAGGGGCCCAAGAGACCCAGTACTTC
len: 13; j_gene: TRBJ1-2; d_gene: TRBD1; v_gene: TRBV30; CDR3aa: CAWSAGQNYGYTF; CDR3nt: TGTGCCTGGAGTGCGGGACAGAACTATGGCTACACCTTC
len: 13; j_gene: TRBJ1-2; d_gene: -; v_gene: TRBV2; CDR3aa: CASRSGQHYGYTF; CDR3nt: TGTGCCAGCAGATCAGGACAGCACTATGGCTACACCTTC
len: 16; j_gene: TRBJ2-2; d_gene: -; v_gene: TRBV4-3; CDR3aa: CASSLDIPPNTGELFF; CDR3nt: TGCGCCAGCAGCCTGGACATTCCACCGAACACCGGGGAGCTGTTTTTT
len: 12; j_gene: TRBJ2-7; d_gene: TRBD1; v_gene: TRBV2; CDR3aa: CASSPNRGEQYF; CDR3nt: TGTGCCAGCAGTCCGAACAGGGGCGAGCAGTACTTC
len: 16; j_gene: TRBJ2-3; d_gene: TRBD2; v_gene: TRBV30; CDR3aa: CAWSMGLESGSDTQYF; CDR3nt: TGTGCCTGGAGTATGGGACTAGAGTCCGGGTCAGATACGCAGTATTTT
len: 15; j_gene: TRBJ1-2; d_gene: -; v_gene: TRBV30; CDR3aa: CAWSLTGLANYGYTF; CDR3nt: TGTGCCTGGAGTCTCACAGGGCTCGCAAACTATGGCTACACCTTC
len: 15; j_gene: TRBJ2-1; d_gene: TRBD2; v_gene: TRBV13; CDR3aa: CASSPSGSFRNEQFF; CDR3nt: TGTGCCAGCAGCCCAAGCGGGAGTTTTAGAAATGAGCAGTTCTTC
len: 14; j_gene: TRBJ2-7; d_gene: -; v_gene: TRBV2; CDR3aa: CASSPGTQPGEQYF; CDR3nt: TGTGCCAGCAGTCCCGGGACTCAGCCCGGGGAGCAGTACTTC
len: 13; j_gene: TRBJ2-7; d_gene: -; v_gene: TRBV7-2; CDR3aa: CASSLARGNEQYF; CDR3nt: TGTGCCAGCAGCTTAGCGCGAGGTAACGAGCAGTACTTC
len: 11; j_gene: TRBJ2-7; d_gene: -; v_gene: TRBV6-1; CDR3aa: CASSPAYEQYF; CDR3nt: TGTGCCAGCAGTCCCGCCTACGAGCAGTACTTC
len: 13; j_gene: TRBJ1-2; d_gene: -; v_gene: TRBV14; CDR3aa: CASSPTSGYGYTF; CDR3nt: TGTGCCAGCAGCCCAACTTCAGGGTACGGCTACACCTTC
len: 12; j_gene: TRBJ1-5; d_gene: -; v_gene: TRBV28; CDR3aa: CASSLGNQPQHF; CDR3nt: TGTGCCAGCAGCCTTGGCAATCAGCCCCAGCATTTT
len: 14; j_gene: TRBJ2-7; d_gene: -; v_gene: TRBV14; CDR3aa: CASSQTGSSYEQYF; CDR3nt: TGTGCCAGCAGCCAAACAGGGAGCTCCTACGAGCAGTACTTC
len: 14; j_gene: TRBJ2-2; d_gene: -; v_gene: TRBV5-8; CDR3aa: CASSLWSGTGELFF; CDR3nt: TGTGCCAGCAGCTTATGGTCAGGTACCGGGGAGCTGTTTTTT
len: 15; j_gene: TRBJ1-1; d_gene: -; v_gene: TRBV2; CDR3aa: CASSQTVGGGTEAFF; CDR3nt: TGTGCCAGCAGTCAAACCGTCGGGGGAGGGACTGAAGCTTTCTTT
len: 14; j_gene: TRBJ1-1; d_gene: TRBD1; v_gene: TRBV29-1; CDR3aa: CSVTGGTGNTEAFF; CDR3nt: TGCAGCGTGACGGGCGGGACAGGGAACACTGAAGCTTTCTTT